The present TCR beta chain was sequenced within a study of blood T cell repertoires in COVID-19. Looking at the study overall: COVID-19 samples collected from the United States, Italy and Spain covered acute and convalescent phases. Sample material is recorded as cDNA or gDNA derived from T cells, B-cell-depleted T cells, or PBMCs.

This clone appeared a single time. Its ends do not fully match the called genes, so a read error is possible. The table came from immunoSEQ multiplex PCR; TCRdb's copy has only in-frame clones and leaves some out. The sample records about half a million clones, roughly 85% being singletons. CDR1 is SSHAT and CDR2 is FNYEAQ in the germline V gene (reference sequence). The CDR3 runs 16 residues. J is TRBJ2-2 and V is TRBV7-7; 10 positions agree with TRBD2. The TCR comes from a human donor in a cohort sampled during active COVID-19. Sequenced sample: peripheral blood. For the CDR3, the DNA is TGTGCTAGCAGCGGAAGGACTAGCGGCAACACCGGGGAGCTGTTTTTT. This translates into CASSGRTSGNTGELFF. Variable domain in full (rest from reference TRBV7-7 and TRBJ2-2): GAGVSQSPRYKVTKRGQDVTLRCDPISSHATLYWYQQALGQGPEFLTYFNYEAQPDKSGLPSDRFSAERPEGSISTLTIQRTEQRDSAMYRCASSGRTSGNTGELFFGEGSRLTVL.